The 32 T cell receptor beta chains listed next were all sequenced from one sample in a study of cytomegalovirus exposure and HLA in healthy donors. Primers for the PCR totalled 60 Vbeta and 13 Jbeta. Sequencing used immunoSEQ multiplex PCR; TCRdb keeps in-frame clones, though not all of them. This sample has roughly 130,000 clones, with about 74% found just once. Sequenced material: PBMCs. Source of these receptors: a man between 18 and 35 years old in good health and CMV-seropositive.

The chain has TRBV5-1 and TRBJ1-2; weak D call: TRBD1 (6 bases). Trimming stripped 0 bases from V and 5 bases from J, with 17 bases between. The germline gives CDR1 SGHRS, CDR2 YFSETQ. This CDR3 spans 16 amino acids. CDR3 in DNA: TGCGCCAGCAGCTTGGGGCCAGGGGAACGCGGTTATGGCTACACCTTC. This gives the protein CASSLGPGERGYGYTF.

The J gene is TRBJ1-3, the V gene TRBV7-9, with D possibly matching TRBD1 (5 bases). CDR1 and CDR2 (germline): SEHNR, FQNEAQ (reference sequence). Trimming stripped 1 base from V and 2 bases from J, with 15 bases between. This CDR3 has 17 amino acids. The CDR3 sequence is CASSLGPPRGTGNTIYF. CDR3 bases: TGTGCCAGCAGCTTAGGTCCGCCAAGGGGAACTGGAAACACCATATATTTT.

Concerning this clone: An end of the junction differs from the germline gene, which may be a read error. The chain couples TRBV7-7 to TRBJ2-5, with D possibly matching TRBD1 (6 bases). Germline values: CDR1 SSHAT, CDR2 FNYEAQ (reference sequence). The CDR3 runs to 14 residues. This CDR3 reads CASSLGGDQETQYF. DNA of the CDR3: TGTGCTAGCAGCTTAGGGGGAGACCAAGAGACCCAGTACTTC.

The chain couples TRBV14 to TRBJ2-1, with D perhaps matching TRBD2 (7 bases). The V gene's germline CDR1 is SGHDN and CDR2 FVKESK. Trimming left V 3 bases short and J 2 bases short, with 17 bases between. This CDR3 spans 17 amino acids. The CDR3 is CASSQIAGASTYNEQFF. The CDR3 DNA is TGTGCCAGCAGCCAGATTGCGGGGGCCTCTACCTACAATGAGCAGTTCTTC.

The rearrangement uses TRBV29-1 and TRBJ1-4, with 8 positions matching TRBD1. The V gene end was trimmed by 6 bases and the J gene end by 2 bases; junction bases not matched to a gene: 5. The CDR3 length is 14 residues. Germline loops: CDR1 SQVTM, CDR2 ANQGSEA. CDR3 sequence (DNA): TGCAGCGTCGAGACAGGGGAGACTAATGAAAAACTGTTTTTT. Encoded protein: CSVETGETNEKLFF. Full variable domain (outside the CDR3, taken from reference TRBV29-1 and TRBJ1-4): SAVISQKPSRDICQRGTSLTIQCQVDSQVTMMFWYRQQPGQSLTLIATANQGSEATYESGFVIDKFPISRPNLTFSTLTVSNMSPEDSSIYLCSVETGETNEKLFFGSGTQLSVL.

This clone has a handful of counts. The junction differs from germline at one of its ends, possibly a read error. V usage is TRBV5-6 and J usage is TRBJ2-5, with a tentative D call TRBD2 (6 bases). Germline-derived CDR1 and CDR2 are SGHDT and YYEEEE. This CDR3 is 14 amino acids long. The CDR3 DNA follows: TGTGCCAGCAGTTTGGAGGGGCTAGATGGGACCCAGTACTTC. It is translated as CASSLEGLDGTQYF.

CDR3 in DNA: TGTGCCACCAGCAGAGATCGGGTGGAGCAGTACTTC. Translating gives CATSRDRVEQYF. The chain is built from TRBV15 and TRBJ2-7; D is ambiguous. Trimming took off 0 bases at V and 7 bases at J, with 7 bases between the two ends. Germline V lookup: CDR1 LNHNV, CDR2 YYDKDF (reference sequence). The CDR3 is 12 amino acids. Full variable domain (outside the CDR3, taken from reference TRBV15 and TRBJ2-7): DAMVIQNPRYQVTQFGKPVTLSCSQTLNHNVMYWYQQKSSQAPKLLFHYYDKDFNNEADTPDNFQSRRPNTSFCFLDIRSPGLGDTAMYLCATSRDRVEQYFGPGTRLTVT.

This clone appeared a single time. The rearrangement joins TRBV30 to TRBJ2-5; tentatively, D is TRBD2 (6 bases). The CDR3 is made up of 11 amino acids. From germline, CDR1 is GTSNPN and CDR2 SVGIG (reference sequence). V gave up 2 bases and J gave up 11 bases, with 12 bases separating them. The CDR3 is CAWSPSREQYF. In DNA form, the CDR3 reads TGTGCCTGGAGTCCCTCTCGGGAGCAGTACTTC.

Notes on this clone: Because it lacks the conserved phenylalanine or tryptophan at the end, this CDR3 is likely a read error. The CDR3 DNA sequence: TGTGCCAGCAGCTCTGACAGGGGGCTTAGAGATACGCAGTATCTT. Translation: CASSSDRGLRDTQYL. The chain combines TRBV13 with TRBJ2-3; 10 bases align to TRBD1. The CDR3 covers 15 residues. J lost 5 bases, V lost 4 bases, and 6 bases had no gene match. From germline, CDR1 is PRHDT and CDR2 FYEKMQ (reference sequence).

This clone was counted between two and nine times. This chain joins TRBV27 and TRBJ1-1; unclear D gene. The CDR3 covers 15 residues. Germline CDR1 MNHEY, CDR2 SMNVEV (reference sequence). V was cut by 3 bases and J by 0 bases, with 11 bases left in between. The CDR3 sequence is CASSLRRGLNTEAFF. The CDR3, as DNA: TGTGCCAGCAGTTTGCGACGGGGTTTGAACACTGAAGCTTTCTTT.

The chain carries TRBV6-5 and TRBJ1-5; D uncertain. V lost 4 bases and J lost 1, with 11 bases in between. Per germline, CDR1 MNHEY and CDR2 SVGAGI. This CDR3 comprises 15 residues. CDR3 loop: CASSSLGRSNQPQHF. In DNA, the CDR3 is TGTGCCAGCAGTTCCCTAGGGAGGAGCAATCAGCCCCAGCATTTT.

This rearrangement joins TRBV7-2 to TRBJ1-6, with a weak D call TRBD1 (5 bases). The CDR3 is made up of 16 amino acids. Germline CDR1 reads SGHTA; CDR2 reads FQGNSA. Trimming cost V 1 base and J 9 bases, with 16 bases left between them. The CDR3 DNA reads TGTGCCAGCAGCTTAGGGCGGGGCAGGGAGTCTTCACCCCTCCACTTT. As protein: CASSLGRGRESSPLHF. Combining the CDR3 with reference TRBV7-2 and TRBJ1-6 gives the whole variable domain GAGVSQSPSNKVTEKGKDVELRCDPISGHTALYWYRQSLGQGLEFLIYFQGNSAPDKSGLPSDRFSAERTGGSVSTLTIQRTQQEDSAVYLCASSLGRGRESSPLHFGNGTRLTVT.

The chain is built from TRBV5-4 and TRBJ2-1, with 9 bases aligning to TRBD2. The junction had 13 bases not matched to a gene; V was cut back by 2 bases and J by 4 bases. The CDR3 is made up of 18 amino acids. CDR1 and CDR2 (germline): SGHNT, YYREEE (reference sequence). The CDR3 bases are TGTGCCAGCAGCTTTACAATCATGACGGCGGGGGGGTACAATGAGCAGTTCTTC. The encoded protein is CASSFTIMTAGGYNEQFF.

CDR3 DNA sequence: TGTGCCAGCAGACGGGACACCGCTGAAGTCCTGACTTTC. This translates into CASRRDTAEVLTF. The rearrangement joins TRBV7-9 to TRBJ2-6; TRBD1 might be the D (6 bases). This CDR3 spans 13 amino acids. V lost 6 bases and J 13 bases, leaving 16 bases between the germline ends. Germline V gene lookup returns CDR1 SEHNR and CDR2 FQNEAQ (reference sequence).

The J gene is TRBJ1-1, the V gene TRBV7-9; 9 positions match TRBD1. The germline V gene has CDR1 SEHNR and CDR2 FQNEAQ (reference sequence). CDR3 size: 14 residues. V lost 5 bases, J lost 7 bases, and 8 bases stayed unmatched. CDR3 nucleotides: TGTGCCAGCAGCCTAACTACAGGGGGCGGTGAAGCTTTCTTT. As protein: CASSLTTGGGEAFF.

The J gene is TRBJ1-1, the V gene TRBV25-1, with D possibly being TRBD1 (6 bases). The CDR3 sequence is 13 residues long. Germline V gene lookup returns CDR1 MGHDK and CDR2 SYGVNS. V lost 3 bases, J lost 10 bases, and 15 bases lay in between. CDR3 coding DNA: TGTGCCAGCAGTGAGTTTGGTTCCAGGGGAGCTTTCTTT. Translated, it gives CASSEFGSRGAFF.

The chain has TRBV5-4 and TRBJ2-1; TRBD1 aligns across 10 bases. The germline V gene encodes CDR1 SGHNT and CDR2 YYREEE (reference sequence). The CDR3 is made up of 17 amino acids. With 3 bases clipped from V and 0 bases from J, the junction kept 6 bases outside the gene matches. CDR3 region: CASSSTRQGASYNEQFF. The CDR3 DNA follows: TGTGCCAGCAGCTCTACCAGACAGGGGGCCTCCTACAATGAGCAGTTCTTC.

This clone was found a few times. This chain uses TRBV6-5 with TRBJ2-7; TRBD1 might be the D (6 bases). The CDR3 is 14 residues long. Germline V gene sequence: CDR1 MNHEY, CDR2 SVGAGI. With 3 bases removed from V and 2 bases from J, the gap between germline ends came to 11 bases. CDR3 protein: CASSYQTGTYEQYF. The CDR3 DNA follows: TGTGCCAGCAGTTATCAGACAGGAACCTACGAGCAGTACTTC.

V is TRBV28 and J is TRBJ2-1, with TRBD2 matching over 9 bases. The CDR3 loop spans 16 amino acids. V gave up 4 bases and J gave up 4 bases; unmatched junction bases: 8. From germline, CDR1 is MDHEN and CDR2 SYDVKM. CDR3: CASSSQAGGPYNEQFF. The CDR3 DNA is TGTGCCAGCAGTTCTCAGGCGGGAGGGCCTTACAATGAGCAGTTCTTC.

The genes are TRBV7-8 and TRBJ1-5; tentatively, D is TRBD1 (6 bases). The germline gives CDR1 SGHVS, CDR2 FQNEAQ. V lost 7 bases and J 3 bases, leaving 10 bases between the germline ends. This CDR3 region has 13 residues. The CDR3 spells CASTRDTNQPQHF. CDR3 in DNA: TGTGCCAGCACTCGGGACACCAATCAGCCCCAGCATTTT.

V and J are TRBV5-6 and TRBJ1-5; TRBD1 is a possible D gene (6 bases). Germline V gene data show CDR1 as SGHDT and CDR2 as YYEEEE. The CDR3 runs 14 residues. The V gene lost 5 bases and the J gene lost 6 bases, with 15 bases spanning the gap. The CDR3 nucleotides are TGTGCCAGCAGGGCGGGGGGGGCCGGTCAGCCCCAGCATTTT. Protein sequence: CASRAGGAGQPQHF.

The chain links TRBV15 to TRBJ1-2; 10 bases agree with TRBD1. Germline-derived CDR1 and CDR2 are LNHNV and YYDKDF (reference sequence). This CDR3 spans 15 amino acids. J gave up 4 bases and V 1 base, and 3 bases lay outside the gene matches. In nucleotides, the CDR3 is TGTGCCACCAGCAGAGGGACAGGGGGAACCTATGGCTACACCTTC. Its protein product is CATSRGTGGTYGYTF.

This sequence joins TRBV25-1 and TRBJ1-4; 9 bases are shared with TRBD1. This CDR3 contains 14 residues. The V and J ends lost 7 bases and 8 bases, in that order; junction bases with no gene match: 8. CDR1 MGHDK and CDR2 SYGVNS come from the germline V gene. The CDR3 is CASTESGQGEKLFF. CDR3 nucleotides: TGTGCCAGCACCGAATCAGGACAGGGGGAAAAACTGTTTTTT.

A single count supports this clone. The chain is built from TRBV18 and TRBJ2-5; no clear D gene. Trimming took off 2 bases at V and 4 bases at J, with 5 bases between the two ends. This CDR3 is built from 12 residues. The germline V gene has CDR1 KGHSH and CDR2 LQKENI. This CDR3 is CASSPVRETQYF. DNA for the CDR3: TGTGCCAGCTCACCAGTGCGAGAGACCCAGTACTTC.

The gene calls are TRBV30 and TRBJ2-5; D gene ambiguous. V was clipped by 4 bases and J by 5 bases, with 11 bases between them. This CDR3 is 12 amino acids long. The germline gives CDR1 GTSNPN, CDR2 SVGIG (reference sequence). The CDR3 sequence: CAWNRLEETQYF. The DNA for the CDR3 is TGTGCCTGGAACCGCCTTGAGGAGACCCAGTACTTC.

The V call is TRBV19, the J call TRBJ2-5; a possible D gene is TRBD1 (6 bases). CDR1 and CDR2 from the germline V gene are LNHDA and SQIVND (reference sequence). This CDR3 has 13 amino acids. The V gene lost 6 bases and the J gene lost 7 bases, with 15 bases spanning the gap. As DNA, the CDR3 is TGTGCCAGTAGCCCGGGACACCGGGGGACCCAGTACTTC. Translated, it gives CASSPGHRGTQYF.

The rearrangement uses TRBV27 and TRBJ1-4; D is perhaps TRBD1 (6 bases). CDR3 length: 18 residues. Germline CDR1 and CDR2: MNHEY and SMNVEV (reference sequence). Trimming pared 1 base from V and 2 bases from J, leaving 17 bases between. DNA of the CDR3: TGTGCCAGCAGTTTATTAGGGCAGGGGCCTTCCACTAATGAAAAACTGTTTTTT. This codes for CASSLLGQGPSTNEKLFF.

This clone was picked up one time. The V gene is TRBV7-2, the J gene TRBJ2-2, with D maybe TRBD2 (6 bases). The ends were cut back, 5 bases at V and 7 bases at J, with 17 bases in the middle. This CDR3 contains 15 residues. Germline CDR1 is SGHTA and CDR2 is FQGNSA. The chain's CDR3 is CASSLRLGSSGELFF. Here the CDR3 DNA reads TGTGCCAGCAGCCTAAGACTAGGATCCAGCGGGGAGCTGTTTTTT.

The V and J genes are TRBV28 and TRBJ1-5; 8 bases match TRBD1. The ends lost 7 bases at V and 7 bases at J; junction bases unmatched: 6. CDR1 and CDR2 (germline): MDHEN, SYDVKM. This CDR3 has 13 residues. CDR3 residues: CASTDRANQPQHF. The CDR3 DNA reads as TGTGCCAGCACGGACAGGGCCAACCAGCCCCAGCATTTT.

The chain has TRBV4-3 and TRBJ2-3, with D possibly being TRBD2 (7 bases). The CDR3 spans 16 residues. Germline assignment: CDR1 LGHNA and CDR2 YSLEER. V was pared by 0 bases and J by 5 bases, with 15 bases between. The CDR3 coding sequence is TGCGCCAGCAGCCAAGATTCGGGGGGCTTTGGAGATACGCAGTATTTT. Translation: CASSQDSGGFGDTQYF.

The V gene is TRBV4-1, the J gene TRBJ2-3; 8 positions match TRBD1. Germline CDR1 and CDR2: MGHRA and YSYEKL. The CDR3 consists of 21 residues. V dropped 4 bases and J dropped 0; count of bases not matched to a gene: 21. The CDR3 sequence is CASSLYPRQGANPTSTDTQYF. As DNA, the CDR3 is TGCGCCAGCAGCCTTTACCCCCGGCAGGGGGCAAACCCTACTAGCACAGATACGCAGTATTTT.

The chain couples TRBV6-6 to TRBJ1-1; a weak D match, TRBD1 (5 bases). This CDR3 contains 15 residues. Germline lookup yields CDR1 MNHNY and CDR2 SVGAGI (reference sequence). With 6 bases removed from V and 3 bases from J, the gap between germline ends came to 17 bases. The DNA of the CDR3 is TGTGCCAGCAGAAACCGACAGATTCGGTACACTGAAGCTTTCTTT. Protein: CASRNRQIRYTEAFF.